This T cell receptor beta chain was recorded in a study of blood T cell repertoires in COVID-19. Whole-study context: Both acute and convalescent COVID-19 samples were obtained from the United States, Italy and Spain. Sample material is recorded as cDNA or gDNA derived from T cells, B-cell-depleted T cells, or PBMCs.

The authors' processing: Scientists estimated how many nucleated cells there were by amplifying reference gene primers. Sequenced by immunoSEQ multiplex PCR; TCRdb stores in-frame clones only, minus some. The DNA gave D and trimming, while V, J and clone size come from that table. Of 180,000 or so clones in the sample, about 86% were seen once. Germline values: CDR1 KGHDR, CDR2 SFDVKD. V shed 12 bases, J shed 1 base, and the junction held 14 bases outside the gene matches. The length of the CDR3 is 16 residues. Sequenced: peripheral blood. The rearrangement links TRBV24-1 to TRBJ2-3, with 8 bases fitting TRBD2. The sequence came from a woman in her thirties with active or convalescent COVID-19. CDR3 sequence reads: CAPLRGVSGGTDTQYF. The CDR3 DNA sequence: TGTGCCCCTCTAAGGGGGGTTAGCGGGGGCACAGATACGCAGTATTTT.